Below, 2 T cell receptor beta chains from the same sample are listed, as sequenced in a study of blood T cell repertoires in COVID-19 (TCRdb year 2020). Libraries were constructed by the immunoSEQ multiplex PCR assay. Entries here come from immuneACCESS through TCRdb and include only in-frame sequences with V and J called. Some clones fail to appear in such tables; in the studies checked, an unresolved V gene covers under half of the shortfall, and the cause of the remainder is unknown. In this sample the table shows a few hundred thousand clones, 80% to 85% of which occur a single time. The ten top clones hold less than 20% of the sample. Sequencing was performed on peripheral blood. The receptors shown here come from a person aged 65 to 85 with COVID-19, enrolled during active disease.

Of note for this clone: Other DNA sequences from this sample encode an identical CDR3 as well. This chain links TRBV19 with TRBJ1-5; weak D call: TRBD1 (5 bases). Germline CDR1 LNHDA, CDR2 SQIVND (reference sequence). The CDR3 is made up of 14 amino acids. V was cut by 5 bases and J by 2 bases, with 10 bases left in between. CDR3 sequence reads: CASSEAGGNQPQHF. CDR3 DNA sequence: TGTGCCAGTAGTGAGGCGGGGGGCAATCAGCCCCAGCATTTT.

A word on this clone: The DNA is omitted, as the CDR3 cannot be located on it reliably, and the CDR3 follows TCRdb's listing. The V call is TRBV28, the J call TRBJ1-5. The germline gives CDR1 MDHEN, CDR2 SYDVKM. The CDR3 is made up of 13 amino acids, end residues included. The CDR3 sequence: CASSLERDQPQHF.